This record concerns one T cell receptor beta chain sequence. Its antigen is not known. The data are from a study of shared clonotypes between healthy human individuals. CD45RA-negative memory and CD45RA+ naive subsets were split from the CD4+ cells. The CDR3 has 14 residues. The V gene lost 2 bases and the J gene lost 10 bases, with 16 bases spanning the gap. The V gene's germline CDR1 is SGHRS and CDR2 YFSETQ. Study outcomes and limitations: Although depth was large, rarefaction showed that sequencing of the sorted subsets was incomplete. Richness estimates generally favored naive over memory subsets.

The method was immunoSEQ multiplex PCR; TCRdb's version includes in-frame clones alone and lacks a portion of them. The sample records about 1 million clones, 65% to 75% being singletons. The V and J genes are TRBV5-1 and TRBJ2-1; D ambiguous. Material for sequencing was memory CD4+ T cells sorted from blood. Subset given: CD45RA-negative fraction. The TCR sequence derives from a man aged 18 to 30 in good health. The CDR3 loop is CASSLRTRVGEQFF. CDR3 nucleotide sequence: TGCGCCAGCAGCTTAAGGACCAGAGTTGGGGAGCAGTTCTTC.